This T cell receptor beta chain was sequenced in a study of tumor-infiltrating lymphocytes in primary liver carcinoma. Unsorted bulk tissue, about 18-32 mg of it, served as the source for co-extraction of RNA and DNA. Study-wide points: With p = 0.039, the top-250-clone fraction in tumors significantly exceeded that in blood.

TCR beta cDNA was prepared out of roughly 500 ng total RNA by means of a constant-region primer. Amplification in three nested multiplex PCR rounds with slightly modified ARM-PCR gave rise to TCR beta libraries. Rounds one and two of PCR, each of roughly 10 cycles, were primed with TRBV1-TRBV30 forward primers and a C-beta reverse primer. One entry per CDR3 protein results from TCRdb running MiXCR on the multiplex PCR reads. The sample consists of some 190,000 distinct CDR3 sequences, approximately 86% of them appearing once. From germline, CDR1 is MNHEY and CDR2 SVGAGI. V trimming: 0 bases; J trimming: 12 bases; junction bases outside the gene matches: 7. This CDR3 has 14 residues. A note on this clonotype: The antigen is undetermined.

The TCR originated in a man between 35 and 55 years old with primary liver carcinoma and hepatitis B virus infection. V is TRBV6-5 and J is TRBJ2-2; 7 nucleotides agree with TRBD1. Source material: tumor tissue from primary liver carcinoma. The CDR3 bases are TGTGCCAGCAGTTACTCGAGGAAACAGGGGAAGCTGTTTTTT. Translation gives CASSYSRKQGKLFF.